Each of the 16 T cell receptor beta chains below was sequenced from the same sample in a study of pediatric ulcerative colitis. Only in-frame clones appear in the TCRdb table, and some are missing; sequencing was by immunoSEQ multiplex PCR. The sample shows tens of thousands of clones, around 75% of them seen only once. Rectal tissue came from one to two pinch biopsies taken at colonoscopy. What was sequenced was gut tissue. The source of these receptors is a boy aged 5 to 17 with severe ulcerative colitis.

The sample holds one count of this clone. CDR3 in amino acids: CSVALVGGLTQPQHF. CDR3 sequence (DNA): TGCAGCGTGGCTCTTGTAGGGGGTCTAACTCAGCCCCAGCATTTT. The V and J genes are TRBV29-1 and TRBJ1-5; D is perhaps TRBD1 (6 bases). V shed 6 bases and J shed 6 bases, with 21 bases lying between them. The CDR3 is 15 amino acids. In germline, CDR1 is SQVTM, CDR2 ANQGSEA.

The chain has TRBV5-4 and TRBJ1-4; 9 nucleotides match TRBD1. This CDR3 spans 14 amino acids. Per germline, CDR1 SGHNT and CDR2 YYREEE (reference sequence). The trim removed 3 bases at V and 8 bases at J, leaving 5 bases unmatched. DNA for the CDR3: TGTGCCAGCAGCTCGACAGGGGGAGGCGAAAAACTGTTTTTT. The encoded protein is CASSSTGGGEKLFF.

This clone was counted a single time. The chain uses TRBV7-6 and TRBJ2-1, with 13 positions matching TRBD2. CDR3 length: 21 residues. Germline V gene sequence: CDR1 SGHVS, CDR2 FNYEAQ. With V trimmed by 0 bases and J by 0 bases, 11 bases remained unmatched. The CDR3 spells CASSLAPGTSGEHPSYNEQFF. The CDR3 DNA reads as TGTGCCAGCAGCTTAGCCCCCGGGACTAGCGGGGAGCATCCCTCCTACAATGAGCAGTTCTTC.

CDR3 bases: TGTGCCAGCAGCTTAGATGGACAGGGGGGAACCGGGGAGCTGTTTTTT. It specifies CASSLDGQGGTGELFF. The chain couples TRBV11-3 to TRBJ2-2; 10 nucleotides match TRBD1. The CDR3 consists of 16 residues. Germline CDR1 is SGHNT and CDR2 is YENEEA. V was clipped by 0 bases and J by 5 bases; unmatched bases: 3.

This clone appeared a few times. The rearrangement joins TRBV2 to TRBJ2-7; a weak D match, TRBD2 (6 bases). Germline-derived CDR1 and CDR2 are SNHLY and FYNNEI. The V gene lost 1 base and the J gene lost 3 bases, with 13 bases spanning the gap. The CDR3 is 15 amino acids. The CDR3 region is CASSEVGLEGYEQYF. The DNA for the CDR3 is TGTGCCAGCAGTGAAGTGGGACTTGAGGGCTACGAGCAGTACTTC.

With respect to this clone: The CDR3 end shows no conserved phenylalanine or tryptophan, and so a read error is likely. The chain combines TRBV9 with TRBJ1-6; 7 bases line up with TRBD1. This CDR3 comprises 21 residues. J lost 0 bases, V lost 0 bases, and 15 bases had no gene match. Germline V gene lookup returns CDR1 SGDLS and CDR2 YYNGEE. CDR3 DNA sequence: TGTGCCAGCAGCGTAGTAAAGGGACAGTCATGCCAGGGCTCCTATAATTCACCCCTCCACCTT. This encodes CASSVVKGQSCQGSYNSPLHL.

V usage is TRBV19 and J usage is TRBJ1-5; 10 bases agree with TRBD1. This CDR3 is 14 amino acids long. Germline CDR1 and CDR2: LNHDA and SQIVND (reference sequence). Unmatched junction bases numbered 5, after V lost 5 bases and J lost 7 bases. CDR3 region: CASSGTGARQPQHF. The DNA for the CDR3 is TGTGCCAGTAGTGGGACAGGGGCTAGACAGCCCCAGCATTTT. Full variable domain (remainder filled in from reference TRBV19 and TRBJ1-5): DGGITQSPKYLFRKEGQNVTLSCEQNLNHDAMYWYRQDPGQGLRLIYYSQIVNDFQKGDIAEGYSVSREKKESFPLTVTSAQKNPTAFYLCASSGTGARQPQHFGDGTRLSIL.

Relative to its sample, this clone is medium-sized. The CDR3 DNA reads TGTGCCAGCAGCCCGGACGGCTATTATGGCTACACCTTC. Its translation is CASSPDGYYGYTF. The chain couples TRBV7-9 to TRBJ1-2; no firm D call. Per germline, CDR1 SEHNR and CDR2 FQNEAQ (reference sequence). The V and J ends lost 5 bases and 5 bases respectively, with 12 bases between them. The CDR3 contains 13 residues.

CDR3 loop: CASSQVTAGASTDTQYF. The CDR3 coding sequence is TGTGCCAGCAGCCAAGTTACAGCGGGGGCTAGCACAGATACGCAGTATTTT. The chain is built from TRBV4-2 and TRBJ2-3; 8 bases are a match to TRBD2. Germline V gene sequence: CDR1 LGHNA, CDR2 YNFKEQ. The CDR3 has 17 residues. The junction had 6 bases not matched to a gene; V was cut back by 1 base and J by 0 bases.

This chain connects TRBV7-8 to TRBJ2-5; D gene uncertain. CDR3 length equals 12 residues. V lost 1 base and J lost 2, with 2 bases in between. CDR1 is SGHVS, CDR2 FQNEAQ, per germline. In nucleotides, the CDR3 is TGTGCCAGCAGCTTAGTTCAAGAGACCCAGTACTTC. Residues: CASSLVQETQYF.

This clone was seen a single time. The missing conserved phenylalanine or tryptophan at the end of this CDR3 makes a read error likely. The chain recombines TRBV7-9 with TRBJ1-6, with TRBD1 matching 11 bases. Germline V gene data show CDR1 as SEHNR and CDR2 as FQNEAQ (reference sequence). The CDR3 has 14 amino acids. V lost 1 base and J lost 10; bases outside the gene matches: 0. The CDR3 region is CASSLGTGGSPLHL. The CDR3, as DNA: TGTGCCAGCAGCTTAGGGACAGGGGGCTCACCCCTCCACCTT.

This chain links TRBV4-2 with TRBJ1-1; 8 nucleotides match TRBD1. CDR3 length: 17 amino acids. CDR1 is LGHNA, CDR2 YNFKEQ, per germline. The ends lost 1 base at V and 1 base at J; junction bases unmatched: 8. The CDR3 DNA reads as TGTGCCAGCAGCCAAGGTCAGGGGGCCTCCGAGAACACTGAAGCTTTCTTT. Protein sequence: CASSQGQGASENTEAFF.

V usage is TRBV5-1 and J usage is TRBJ2-7, with D perhaps matching TRBD1 (6 bases). This CDR3 is built from 14 residues. CDR1 and CDR2 (germline): SGHRS, YFSETQ. The germline V and J ends were trimmed by 6 bases and 2 bases, with 15 bases remaining between them. The chain's CDR3 is CASKRDTGTYEQYF. DNA of the CDR3: TGCGCCAGCAAGAGGGACACCGGAACCTACGAGCAGTACTTC.

This clone was counted a few times. The rearrangement joins TRBV7-9 to TRBJ2-5; no reliable D call. V gave up 1 base and J gave up 5 bases, with 8 bases separating them. The length of the CDR3 is 13 residues. Germline lookup yields CDR1 SEHNR and CDR2 FQNEAQ (reference sequence). In DNA, the CDR3 is TGTGCCAGCAGCTTAGGAGGTCGTGAGACCCAGTACTTC. Protein sequence: CASSLGGRETQYF.

V gene TRBV19 combines with J gene TRBJ2-7; a possible D gene is TRBD2 (7 bases). Germline-derived CDR1 and CDR2 are LNHDA and SQIVND (reference sequence). CDR3 length: 13 amino acids. The V gene lost 3 bases and the J gene lost 5 bases, with 11 bases spanning the gap. CDR3 residues: CASSMGGPHEQYF. CDR3 nucleotide sequence: TGTGCCAGTAGTATGGGGGGGCCCCACGAGCAGTACTTC.

The rearrangement uses TRBV5-4 and TRBJ1-6, with TRBD1 as a possible D gene (6 bases). Trimming stripped 0 bases from V and 9 bases from J, with 10 bases between. Germline CDR1 and CDR2: SGHNT and YYREEE (reference sequence). The CDR3 length is 14 residues. CDR3 nucleotide sequence: TGTGCCAGCAGCTTGGGAGGGGGTCGTTCACCCCTCCACTTT. Its translation: CASSLGGGRSPLHF.